The TCR beta chain described here comes from a study of cytomegalovirus exposure and HLA in healthy donors. In regard to this clone: Its antigen is still unknown.

V lost 0 bases, J lost 2 bases, and 4 bases stayed unmatched. CDR1 is LNHDA, CDR2 SQIVND, per germline (reference sequence). This CDR3 contains 15 residues. Study-level results: TCR beta sequences numbering more than 15,000 were associated with HLA alleles at 0.05 false discovery rate in a later analysis.

Vbeta (60) and Jbeta (13) primers were used in the PCR. Clones were read by immunoSEQ multiplex PCR, and TCRdb kept only the in-frame ones, dropping some. The sample records 150,000 to 200,000 clones, approximately 72% being singletons. The clonotype was recovered from a female donor in good health and CMV-seronegative. The sequencing sample was made of PBMCs. The V gene is TRBV19, the J gene TRBJ2-7; TRBD1 matches at 7 bases. In DNA form, the CDR3 reads TGTGCCAGTAGTATAGATCTAGGGGGCGCCTACGAGCAGTACTTC. Its protein is CASSIDLGGAYEQYF.